Presented here are 28 T cell receptor beta chains from one specimen sequenced in a study of post-analysis software for immune sequencing data (dated by TCRdb to about 2015). General study outcomes and caveats: Significantly higher frequencies in patients than in controls were found for roughly 5 TRBV segments, including TRBV5-6, TRBV5-1 and TRBV20-1.

Their antigen targets remain unknown. The library was produced with PCR. The instrument given in TCRdb is Illumina HiSeq 2500. To reduce PCR and sequencing biases, unique molecular identifiers were incorporated into the TCR beta cDNA libraries. TCRdb ran its own pipeline on the public reads, namely fastp trimming at Q25 and MiXCR clone calling, and kept in-frame beta chains. Rows matching on CDR3 protein sequence are summarized as one entry with the most common DNA and genes. The table for this sample lists 450,000 to 650,000 distinct CDR3 sequences; about 44% of them were counted only once. Over 1.5% of the sample lies in the top ten. The sequenced sample was blood. The receptors here all came from a girl aged 5-17 years with multiple sclerosis.

This clonotype was recorded only once. J is TRBJ2-4 and V is TRBV21-1. The J call may be incorrect, as the DNA end agrees better with TRBJ2-7. TRBV21-1 has pseudogene status. The CDR3 covers 13 residues. In nucleotides, the CDR3 is TGTGCCAGCGGCATCTTGTCTGCCTACGAGCAGTACTTC. This encodes CASGILSAYEQYF.

This chain links TRBV29-1 with TRBJ2-3, with no clear D. CDR3 length: 15 amino acids. Germline V CDR1 and CDR2: SQVTM, ANQGSEA. V lost 3 bases and J 1 base, leaving 14 bases between the germline ends. The CDR3 DNA reads as TGCAGCGTTGAGAACTACTCCAAGGGCACAGATACGCAGTATTTT. This encodes CSVENYSKGTDTQYF.

The chain couples TRBV6-1 to TRBJ1-4; the D is unclear. The CDR3 totals 15 residues. The V gene lost 4 bases and the J gene lost 10 bases, with 19 bases spanning the gap. Germline lookup yields CDR1 MNHNS and CDR2 SASEGT. CDR3 in amino acids: CASSGPGRSSGKLFF. The CDR3 DNA follows: TGTGCCAGCAGTGGACCGGGGAGGTCCAGTGGAAAACTGTTTTTT.

V usage is TRBV5-1 and J usage is TRBJ1-2; 8 nucleotides match TRBD1. V gave up 4 bases and J gave up 8 bases; unmatched junction bases: 10. From germline, CDR1 is SGHRS and CDR2 YFSETQ. CDR3 length: 14 residues. The CDR3 bases are TGCGCCAGCAGCCCAGGACAGGGCCTTTGGGGCTACACCTTC. Residues: CASSPGQGLWGYTF.

The chain uses TRBV7-8 and TRBJ1-4, with D possibly TRBD1 on 6 matching bases. Germline V CDR1 and CDR2: SGHVS, FQNEAQ. Trimming removed 1 base from V and 3 bases from J, with 12 bases in between. The CDR3 is 16 residues long. CDR3 region: CASSLVRGQANEKLFF. The CDR3 coding sequence is TGTGCCAGCAGCTTAGTCCGGGGGCAGGCTAATGAAAAACTGTTTTTT.

This clonotype was observed a handful of times. This chain uses TRBV20-1 with TRBJ1-5, with unresolved D. Deletions cut 3 bases from V and 7 bases from J, with 10 bases between. Germline-derived CDR1 and CDR2 are DFQATT and SNEGSKA (reference sequence). The CDR3 has 12 amino acids. In DNA, the CDR3 is TGCAGTGCTAGTCTTCGGGGACAGCCCCAGCATTTT. It yields the protein CSASLRGQPQHF.

The chain links TRBV5-5 to TRBJ2-1, with 8 nucleotides matching TRBD2. The CDR3 consists of 17 residues. Germline V gene lookup returns CDR1 SGHKS and CDR2 YYEKEE (reference sequence). Trimming took 4 bases from V and 5 from J; bases not matched to a gene: 14. The CDR3 spells CASSPRQAGVPDNEQFF. In DNA, the CDR3 is TGTGCCAGCAGCCCCCGCCAAGCGGGAGTGCCGGACAATGAGCAGTTCTTC.

This clonotype has a handful of counts. The chain recombines TRBV20-1 with TRBJ1-4, with unresolved D. This CDR3 is 13 amino acids long. Deletions cut 0 bases from V and 7 bases from J, with 9 bases between. Germline values: CDR1 DFQATT, CDR2 SNEGSKA (reference sequence). CDR3 coding DNA: TGCAGTGCTAGAGATATGGGCGCTGAAAAACTGTTTTTT. Protein sequence: CSARDMGAEKLFF.

The chain employs TRBV6-5 and TRBJ2-5; 9 positions match TRBD1. V lost 6 bases and J lost 2; bases outside the gene matches: 10. CDR3 size: 16 residues. CDR1 and CDR2 from the germline V gene are MNHEY and SVGAGI. The CDR3 is CASSLNPGQGQETQYF. The CDR3 DNA sequence: TGTGCCAGCAGCCTTAATCCGGGACAGGGTCAAGAGACCCAGTACTTC.

This rearrangement joins TRBV20-1 to TRBJ1-2; no firm D call. CDR1 and CDR2 from the germline V gene are DFQATT and SNEGSKA (reference sequence). With 6 bases removed from V and 6 bases from J, the gap between germline ends came to 14 bases. This CDR3 spans 12 amino acids. The CDR3 here is CSALKRPHGYTF. The CDR3 DNA reads as TGCAGTGCCCTGAAAAGGCCTCATGGCTACACCTTC.

V usage is TRBV12-3 or TRBV12-4 and J usage is TRBJ2-3; perhaps TRBD2 as D (7 bases). The V end was cut by 8 bases, the J end by 0 bases, with 15 bases between. This CDR3 comprises 15 residues. The CDR3 loop is CASGGLAESTDTQYF. In DNA form, the CDR3 reads TGTGCCAGCGGGGGGCTAGCGGAGAGCACAGATACGCAGTATTTT.

This clonotype occurred a few times. The chain combines TRBV27 with TRBJ2-1, with 10 bases aligning to TRBD2. CDR3 length: 17 amino acids. V lost 4 bases to trimming and J lost 0 bases; unmatched junction nucleotides: 6. Germline V CDR1 and CDR2: MNHEY, SMNVEV (reference sequence). DNA of the CDR3: TGTGCCAGCAGTTCCAAGACTAGCGGGTTCTCCTACAATGAGCAGTTCTTC. Translated, it gives CASSSKTSGFSYNEQFF.

The chain recombines TRBV12-3 or TRBV12-4 with TRBJ2-3; no definite D call. Trimming stripped 6 bases from V and 0 bases from J, with 10 bases between. The CDR3 length is 14 residues. The CDR3 spells CASSHSWSTDTQYF. The CDR3 DNA reads TGTGCCAGCAGCCACTCCTGGAGCACAGATACGCAGTATTTT.

This clonotype has a handful of counts. V gene TRBV4-2 combines with J gene TRBJ1-2, with D tentatively TRBD1 (6 bases). Germline CDR1 reads LGHNA; CDR2 reads YNFKEQ. The ends were cut back, 1 base at V and 7 bases at J, with 16 bases in the middle. The CDR3 spans 15 residues. The CDR3 bases are TGTGCCAGCAGCCAAGTTGGTAGTATGGACAGTGGCTACACCTTC. Its protein product is CASSQVGSMDSGYTF.

The table lists this clonotype with a few counts. The CDR3 loop reads CASRPNLGQRSYNEQFF. In DNA form, the CDR3 reads TGTGCCAGCAGACCTAACCTGGGACAGCGTTCCTACAATGAGCAGTTCTTC. The V gene is TRBV12-3 or TRBV12-4, the J gene TRBJ2-1, with 7 nucleotides matching TRBD1. The CDR3 loop spans 17 amino acids. Germline trimming cut 6 bases from V and 1 base from J; bases unmatched to any gene: 12.

This clonotype was picked up a small number of times. The gene calls are TRBV12-3 or TRBV12-4 and TRBJ1-6; D remains unclear. The CDR3 spans 14 residues. Trimming removed 1 base from V and 13 bases from J, with 14 bases in between. CDR3 loop: CASSLGVPLDPLHF. The CDR3 DNA reads TGTGCCAGCAGTTTAGGTGTCCCCCTAGACCCCCTCCACTTT.

The chain is built from TRBV4-1 and TRBJ2-7; 12 positions match TRBD2. The CDR3 length is 16 residues. Germline loops: CDR1 MGHRA, CDR2 YSYEKL. Trimming took 0 bases from V and 2 from J; bases not matched to a gene: 2. The CDR3 DNA follows: TGCGCCAGCAGCCAAGAGAGACTAGCGGGAGCCTACGAGCAGTACTTC. Translating it yields CASSQERLAGAYEQYF.

The chain employs TRBV2 and TRBJ2-7, with 11 bases matching TRBD2. From germline, CDR1 is SNHLY and CDR2 FYNNEI. V lost 3 bases to trimming and J lost 0 bases; unmatched junction nucleotides: 13. This CDR3 has 19 residues. The CDR3 coding sequence is TGTGCCAGCAGTGACCGGGAGCTAGCGGGAGGCACCCCCTCCTACGAGCAGTACTTC. It codes for CASSDRELAGGTPSYEQYF.

This rearrangement joins TRBV29-1 to TRBJ2-4, with 9 bases fitting TRBD1. The tail of the sequence fits TRBJ2-7 better, so the J call may be wrong. From germline, CDR1 is SQVTM and CDR2 ANQGSEA. This CDR3 spans 16 amino acids. The CDR3 is CSVEDVTGGGFYEQYF. The CDR3 DNA follows: TGCAGCGTTGAAGATGTTACAGGGGGCGGTTTTTACGAGCAGTACTTC.

This clonotype showed up just a few times. This chain uses TRBV5-6 with TRBJ2-1, with 12 bases aligning to TRBD2. The CDR3 loop spans 16 amino acids. Germline values: CDR1 SGHDT, CDR2 YYEEEE. J lost 4 bases, V lost 0 bases, and 2 bases had no gene match. In DNA, the CDR3 is TGTGCCAGCAGCTTGGCACTAGCGGGAGGTTACAATGAGCAGTTCTTC. Translation: CASSLALAGGYNEQFF.

This clonotype was picked up a small number of times. The chain combines TRBV29-1 with TRBJ2-6, with unresolved D. V gave up 1 base and J gave up 2 bases, with 3 bases separating them. Germline lookup yields CDR1 SQVTM and CDR2 ANQGSEA. This CDR3 has 13 residues. The CDR3 DNA sequence: TGCAGCGTTGAAGGGGCTGGGGCCAACGTCCTGACTTTC. Amino acid sequence: CSVEGAGANVLTF.

This chain joins TRBV7-9 and TRBJ2-7; no clear D gene. The V and J ends lost 7 bases and 5 bases respectively, with 15 bases between them. In germline, CDR1 is SEHNR, CDR2 FQNEAQ (reference sequence). CDR3 length equals 13 residues. The CDR3: CASTYYRPNEQYF. CDR3 sequence (DNA): TGTGCCAGCACCTATTACCGCCCCAACGAGCAGTACTTC. Supplemented by reference TRBV7-9 and TRBJ2-7, the full variable domain reads DTGVSQNPRHKITKRGQNVTFRCDPISEHNRLYWYRQTLGQGPEFLTYFQNEAQLEKSRLLSDRFSAERPKGSFSTLEIQRTEQGDSAMYLCASTYYRPNEQYFGPGTRLTVT.

This clonotype occurred a few times. The chain couples TRBV5-1 to TRBJ2-5; 8 bases match TRBD1. The CDR3 contains 15 residues. The germline V gene encodes CDR1 SGHRS and CDR2 YFSETQ. The trim removed 0 bases at V and 1 base at J, leaving 2 bases unmatched. The CDR3 region is CASSLGTGPQETQYF. CDR3 in DNA: TGCGCCAGCAGCTTGGGGACAGGGCCCCAAGAGACCCAGTACTTC.

In DNA, the CDR3 is TGCAGTGCTAGGGCTAGCGGGAGGGGAACCTACGAGCAGTACTTC. Amino acids: CSARASGRGTYEQYF. This chain uses TRBV20-1 with TRBJ2-7, with 12 bases that match TRBD2. CDR1 is DFQATT, CDR2 SNEGSKA, per germline (reference sequence). The CDR3 is made up of 15 amino acids. V lost 3 bases and J lost 2; bases outside the gene matches: 5.

The chain recombines TRBV10-3 with TRBJ1-1; 8 bases match TRBD1. Germline trimming cut 6 bases from V and 4 bases from J; bases unmatched to any gene: 4. From germline, CDR1 is ENHRY and CDR2 SYGVKD. The CDR3 totals 13 residues. CDR3 sequence reads: CAIRTGALTEAFF. The DNA of the CDR3 is TGTGCCATCAGGACAGGGGCCCTCACTGAAGCTTTCTTT.

This clonotype was picked up a small number of times. J is TRBJ2-7 and V is TRBV5-1, with 9 bases matching TRBD1. Germline CDR1 reads SGHRS; CDR2 reads YFSETQ. V dropped 5 bases and J dropped 2; count of bases not matched to a gene: 8. This CDR3 has 15 residues. CDR3 sequence reads: CASRSGTGFTYEQYF. CDR3 sequence (DNA): TGCGCCAGCAGATCCGGGACAGGGTTCACCTACGAGCAGTACTTC.

The chain combines TRBV6-6 with TRBJ1-2; D not certain. CDR3 length: 10 amino acids. Germline V CDR1 and CDR2: MNHNY, SVGAGI (reference sequence). V was trimmed by 2 bases and J by 8 bases, leaving 3 bases between them. The CDR3 protein is CASSYEGYTF. DNA for the CDR3: TGTGCCAGCAGTTACGAGGGCTACACCTTC.

This rearrangement joins TRBV3-1 to TRBJ1-2; D possibly corresponds to TRBD1 (5 bases). The germline V gene encodes CDR1 LGHDT and CDR2 YNNKEL (reference sequence). The length of the CDR3 is 13 residues. The V and J ends lost 3 bases and 5 bases respectively, with 10 bases between them. CDR3 sequence reads: CASSQLQEYGYTF. The CDR3 DNA is TGTGCCAGCAGCCAGCTACAGGAATATGGCTACACCTTC.